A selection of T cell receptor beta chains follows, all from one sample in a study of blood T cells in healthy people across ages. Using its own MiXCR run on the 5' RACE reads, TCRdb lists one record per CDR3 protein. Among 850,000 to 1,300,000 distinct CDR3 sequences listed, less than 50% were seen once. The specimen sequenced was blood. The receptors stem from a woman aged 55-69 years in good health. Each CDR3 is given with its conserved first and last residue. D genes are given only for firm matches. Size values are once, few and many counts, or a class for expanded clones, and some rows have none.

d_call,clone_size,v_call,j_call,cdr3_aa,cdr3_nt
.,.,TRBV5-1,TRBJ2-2,CASSHRQGGGELFF,TGCGCCAGCAGCCACCGACAGGGAGGCGGGGAGCTGTTTTTT
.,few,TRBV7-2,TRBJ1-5,CASSPGGGDNQPQHF,TGTGCCAGCAGCCCCGGGGGTGGGGATAATCAGCCCCAGCATTTT
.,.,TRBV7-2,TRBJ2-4,CASSTNRVRQYF,TGTGCCAGCAGCACCAACAGGGTACGTCAGTACTTC
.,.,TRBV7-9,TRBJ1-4,CASSWGDGKLFF,TGTGCCAGCAGCTGGGGCGATGGAAAACTGTTTTTT
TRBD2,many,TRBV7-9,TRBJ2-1,CASSWEGLAGSAEQFF,TGTGCCAGCAGCTGGGAGGGACTAGCGGGATCAGCTGAGCAGTTCTTC
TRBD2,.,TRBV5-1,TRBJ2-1,CASSRAGYNEQFF,TGCGCCAGCAGCCGAGCGGGATACAATGAGCAGTTCTTC
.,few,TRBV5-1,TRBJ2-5,CASSIENNEQYF,TGCGCCAGCAGCATAGAGAACAATGAGCAGTACTTC
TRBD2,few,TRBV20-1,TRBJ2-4,CSAQGPAREGRYIQYF,TGCAGTGCGCAGGGCCCCGCGCGGGAGGGCCGGTACATTCAGTACTTC
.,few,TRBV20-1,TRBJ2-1,CSARSGGAEQFF,TGCAGTGCTAGATCCGGAGGGGCTGAGCAGTTCTTC
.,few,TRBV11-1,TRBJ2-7,CASSLGRYGYEQYF,TGTGCCAGCAGCTTAGGAAGGTACGGCTACGAGCAGTACTTC
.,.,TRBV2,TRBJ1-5,CASEIGSYQPQHF,TGTGCCAGCGAAATTGGCAGCTATCAGCCCCAGCATTTT